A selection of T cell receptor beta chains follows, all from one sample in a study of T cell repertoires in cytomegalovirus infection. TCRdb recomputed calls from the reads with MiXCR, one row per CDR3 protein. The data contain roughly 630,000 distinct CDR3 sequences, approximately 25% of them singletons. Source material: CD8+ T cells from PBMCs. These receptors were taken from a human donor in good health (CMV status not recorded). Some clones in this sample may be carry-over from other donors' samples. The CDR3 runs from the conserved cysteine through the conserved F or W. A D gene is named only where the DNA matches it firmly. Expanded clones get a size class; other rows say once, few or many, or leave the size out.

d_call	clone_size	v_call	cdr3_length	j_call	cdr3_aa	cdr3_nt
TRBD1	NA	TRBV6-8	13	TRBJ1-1	CASRKGARTEAFF	TGTGCCAGCCGAAAGGGGGCAAGGACTGAAGCTTTCTTT
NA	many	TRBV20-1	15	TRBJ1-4	CSAIPRTVINEKLFF	TGCAGTGCAATTCCCCGGACAGTAATTAATGAAAAACTGTTTTTT
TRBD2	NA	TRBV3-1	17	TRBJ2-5	CASSQEGLSGGHGTQYF	TGTGCCAGCAGCCAAGAAGGGCTTAGCGGGGGTCATGGGACCCAGTACTTC
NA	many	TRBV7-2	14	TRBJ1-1	CASSLERGNTEAFF	TGTGCCAGCAGCTTAGAGAGGGGCAACACTGAAGCTTTCTTT
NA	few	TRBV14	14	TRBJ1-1	CASSQDYMNTEAFF	TGTGCCAGCAGCCAAGATTACATGAACACTGAAGCTTTCTTT
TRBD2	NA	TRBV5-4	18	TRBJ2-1	CTSSFSASGVSSYNEQFF	TGTACCAGCAGCTTTTCGGCTAGCGGGGTTAGTTCCTACAATGAGCAGTTCTTC
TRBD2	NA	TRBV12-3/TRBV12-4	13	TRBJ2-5	CASSRAGEETQYF	TGTGCCAGCAGTCGGGCGGGGGAGGAGACCCAGTACTTC
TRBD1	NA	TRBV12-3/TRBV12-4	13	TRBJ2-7	CASTAGGNYEQYF	TGTGCCAGCACGGCAGGGGGCAACTACGAGCAGTACTTC
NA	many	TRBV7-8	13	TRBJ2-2	CASSPTRTGELFF	TGTGCCAGCAGTCCAACTCGTACCGGGGAGCTGTTTTTT
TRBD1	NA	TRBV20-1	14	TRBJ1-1	CSDLIQGEGTEAFF	TGCAGTGATTTAATACAGGGGGAGGGCACTGAAGCTTTCTTT
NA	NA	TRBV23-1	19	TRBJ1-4	CASSQSGGRPTATNEKLFF	TGCGCCAGCAGTCAATCTGGGGGAAGGCCAACAGCAACTAATGAAAAACTGTTTTTT